This T cell receptor (beta chain) was found in a study of cytomegalovirus exposure and HLA in healthy donors. Whole-study results and caveats: In a later analysis, the majority of CMV-associated beta chains seemingly showed HLA restriction.

On this clone: The antigen remains undetermined.

Trimming removed 6 bases at V and 7 bases at J, with 16 bases between. The germline V gene has CDR1 KGHSH and CDR2 LQKENI. The CDR3 extends over 13 amino acids. The PCR contained 60 Vbeta and 13 Jbeta primers. Sequencing used immunoSEQ multiplex PCR; TCRdb keeps in-frame clones, though not all of them. The table lists about 150,000 clones, roughly a tenth of them singletons. The rearrangement links TRBV18 to TRBJ2-7, with D possibly TRBD2 on 5 matching bases. This clonotype was sampled from a male donor in good health and CMV-seronegative. Sample: PBMCs. The CDR3 loop reads CASSIRHGREQYF. CDR3 nucleotides: TGTGCCAGCTCGATTAGACATGGGAGAGAGCAGTACTTC.